Shown below are 7 T cell receptor beta chains from a single sample sequenced in a study of response to subunit inactivated influenza vaccine. MiXCR, applied by TCRdb to the RT-PCR reads, yields one record per CDR3 protein. Among fewer than 700,000 distinct CDR3 sequences listed, 10% to 15% were seen once. This specimen was PBMCs from blood, taken more than 35 days after vaccination. These receptor sequences come from a middle-aged man who received an inactivated influenza vaccine.

V and J are TRBV5-1 and TRBJ2-7; tentatively, D is TRBD1 (5 bases). Germline CDR1 and CDR2: SGHRS and YFSETQ. Trimming removed 0 bases from V and 0 bases from J, with 16 bases in between. The CDR3 contains 17 residues. The chain's CDR3 is CASSLDSWGYSSYEQYF. The CDR3 DNA sequence: TGCGCCAGCAGCTTGGATTCGTGGGGCTACAGCTCCTACGAGCAGTACTTC.

This clonotype was seen only a few times. This chain connects TRBV12-3 or TRBV12-4 to TRBJ2-1; possible D gene TRBD2, 6 bases. This CDR3 region has 13 residues. V lost 6 bases to trimming and J lost 8 bases, with 14 bases between them. CDR3 in DNA: TGTGCCAGCAGGGTGACAGCGGGCGATGAGCAGTTCTTC. Protein: CASRVTAGDEQFF.

DNA for the CDR3: TGTGCCATCAGTCTCGGGGGGGGTTACGAGCAGTACTTC. The encoded protein is CAISLGGGYEQYF. This sequence joins TRBV10-3 and TRBJ2-7; 8 bases align to TRBD2. The CDR3 runs to 13 residues. V shed 5 bases, J shed 4 bases, and the junction held 4 bases outside the gene matches. Germline V gives CDR1 ENHRY, CDR2 SYGVKD.

The V gene is TRBV7-3, the J gene TRBJ1-6; D perhaps matches TRBD1 (5 bases). This CDR3 comprises 13 residues. CDR1 and CDR2 from the germline V gene are SGHTA and FQGTGA. V was shortened by 4 bases and J by 12 bases, with 13 bases between the two germline ends. The DNA for the CDR3 is TGTGCCAGCAGCTCGGGACGCCAGGGACCCCTCCACTTT. This translates into CASSSGRQGPLHF. The full variable domain, rest sourced from reference TRBV7-3 and TRBJ1-6, is GAGVSQTPSNKVTEKGKYVELRCDPISGHTALYWYRQSLGQGPEFLIYFQGTGAADDSGLPNDRFFAVRPEGSVSTLKIQRTERGDSAVYLCASSSGRQGPLHFGNGTRLTVT.

This clonotype came up a few times. The chain is built from TRBV10-3 and TRBJ2-5, with D perhaps given as TRBD1 or TRBD2 (6 bases each). Looked up from germline, CDR1 is ENHRY and CDR2 is SYGVKD. This CDR3 comprises 13 residues. With 10 bases removed from V and 5 bases from J, the gap between germline ends came to 17 bases. The CDR3 is CASGGQGRETQYF. Here the CDR3 DNA reads TGTGCCAGCGGAGGGCAGGGGAGGGAGACCCAGTACTTC.

This clonotype has a handful of counts. The chain joins TRBV5-1 to TRBJ1-1, with unresolved D. This CDR3 region has 17 residues. V lost 0 bases and J 6 bases, leaving 21 bases between the germline ends. The V gene's germline CDR1 is SGHRS and CDR2 YFSETQ. The CDR3: CASSLAWRVRPGAEAFF. CDR3 bases: TGCGCCAGCAGCTTGGCGTGGAGGGTTCGGCCCGGGGCTGAAGCTTTCTTT.

The V call is TRBV18, the J call TRBJ2-3; D remains ambiguous. Trimming pared 0 bases from V and 1 base from J, leaving 8 bases between. The CDR3 extends over 15 amino acids. CDR1 is KGHSH and CDR2 is LQKENI in the germline V gene. DNA for the CDR3: TGTGCCAGCTCACCACCGAACTCGGGCACAGATACGCAGTATTTT. It encodes CASSPPNSGTDTQYF.